Listed below are T cell receptor beta chains from one sample, sequenced in a study of identical twins. TCRdb redid the calling of the 5' RACE reads with MiXCR, one entry per CDR3 protein. Among 750,000 to 950,000 distinct CDR3 sequences listed, approximately 13% were seen once. In addition, the sample was reused for a study of yellow fever vaccine responses in identical twins.

What was sequenced was PBMCs. Every receptor here comes from a woman aged 18-29 years in good health. CDR3s include the opening cysteine and the closing phenylalanine or tryptophan. The order of the fields is V gene, D gene, J gene, clone size, CDR3 protein, CDR3 DNA. A D gene is named only where the DNA matches it firmly. Not all rows give a size; the values are once, few, many and, for expanded clones, a class.

V: TRBV20-1; D: TRBD1; J: TRBJ1-4; size: few; CDR3: CSARVPGTGLEKLFF; DNA: TGCAGTGCTAGAGTCCCCGGGACAGGGCTTGAAAAACTGTTTTTT
V: TRBV7-9; D: .; J: TRBJ1-1; size: many; CDR3: CASSLYNTEAFF; DNA: TGTGCCAGCAGCTTATACAACACTGAAGCTTTCTTT
V: TRBV19; D: TRBD1; J: TRBJ1-5; size: .; CDR3: CASTRRQGGNQPQHF; DNA: TGTGCCAGTACCAGAAGACAGGGAGGCAATCAGCCCCAGCATTTT
V: TRBV20-1; D: .; J: TRBJ2-2; size: .; CDR3: CSARDPGTNTGELFF; DNA: TGCAGTGCTAGAGATCCGGGAACGAACACCGGGGAGCTGTTTTTT
V: TRBV2; D: .; J: TRBJ2-1; size: few; CDR3: CASSQVPGGYNEQFF; DNA: TGTGCCAGCAGTCAGGTTCCCGGGGGCTACAATGAGCAGTTCTTC
V: TRBV12-3/TRBV12-4; D: TRBD2; J: TRBJ2-1; size: few; CDR3: CASRLSGASTEQFF; DNA: TGTGCCAGCAGACTCAGCGGGGCCAGTACTGAGCAGTTCTTC
V: TRBV20-1; D: .; J: TRBJ2-1; size: few; CDR3: CSASPAGSSYNEQFF; DNA: TGCAGTGCTTCGCCGGCAGGGAGCTCCTACAATGAGCAGTTCTTC
V: TRBV3-1; D: TRBD1; J: TRBJ1-1; size: few; CDR3: CASSQDLDRELNTEAFF; DNA: TGTGCCAGCAGCCAAGATCTCGACAGGGAGCTGAACACTGAAGCTTTCTTT
V: TRBV20-1; D: TRBD2; J: TRBJ2-1; size: few; CDR3: CSARTNSGMVPNEQFF; DNA: TGCAGTGCTAGGACGAACAGCGGGATGGTCCCGAATGAGCAGTTCTTC
V: TRBV2; D: TRBD1; J: TRBJ2-6; size: .; CDR3: CASSNPGQGGAGANVLTF; DNA: TGTGCCAGCAGCAACCCGGGACAGGGGGGTGCTGGGGCCAACGTCCTGACTTTC
V: TRBV27; D: .; J: TRBJ2-3; size: many; CDR3: CASSSFTDTQYF; DNA: TGTGCCAGCAGTTCATTCACAGATACGCAGTATTTT
V: TRBV15; D: .; J: TRBJ2-1; size: few; CDR3: CATRAGQNNEQFF; DNA: TGTGCCACCAGGGCGGGCCAAAACAATGAGCAGTTCTTC
V: TRBV6-1; D: TRBD1; J: TRBJ1-1; size: few; CDR3: CASRGHRGPEAFF; DNA: TGTGCCAGCAGAGGACACAGGGGCCCTGAAGCTTTCTTT
V: TRBV6-5; D: TRBD1; J: TRBJ2-1; size: few; CDR3: CASSYWVGDSSYNEQFF; DNA: TGTGCCAGCAGTTACTGGGTGGGGGACAGCTCCTACAATGAGCAGTTCTTC
V: TRBV16; D: TRBD2; J: TRBJ2-7; size: .; CDR3: CASSQSSGRSYEQYF; DNA: TGTGCCAGCAGCCAATCTAGCGGGAGGTCCTACGAGCAGTACTTC
V: TRBV7-9; D: .; J: TRBJ2-1; size: .; CDR3: CASSLAAKGNEQFF; DNA: TGTGCCAGCAGCTTAGCGGCCAAGGGCAATGAGCAGTTCTTC
V: TRBV20-1; D: TRBD2; J: TRBJ2-1; size: .; CDR3: CSASPGTSGRAEQFF; DNA: TGCAGTGCTAGTCCCGGGACTAGCGGGAGGGCTGAGCAGTTCTTC
V: TRBV7-9; D: .; J: TRBJ2-7; size: few; CDR3: CASSLVPSWRSPYEQYF; DNA: TGTGCCAGCAGCTTAGTCCCGAGTTGGAGGAGCCCCTACGAGCAGTACTTC
V: TRBV7-9; D: .; J: TRBJ1-2; size: .; CDR3: CARGSQELYCYTF; DNA: TGTGCCAGGGGCTCCCAGGAACTCTATTGCTACACCTTC
V: TRBV20-1; D: TRBD2; J: TRBJ2-1; size: .; CDR3: CSAHLHLTSGGEQFF; DNA: TGCAGTGCTCACCTCCACCTGACTAGCGGGGGGGAGCAGTTCTTC
V: TRBV2; D: TRBD1; J: TRBJ2-3; size: .; CDR3: CASRPAGTGWTDTQYF; DNA: TGTGCCAGCAGGCCTGCCGGGACAGGGTGGACAGATACGCAGTATTTT
V: TRBV4-1; D: .; J: TRBJ2-3; size: few; CDR3: CASSPRQDKDTQYF; DNA: TGCGCCAGCAGCCCACGACAGGACAAGGATACGCAGTATTTT
V: TRBV12-3/TRBV12-4; D: .; J: TRBJ2-1; size: many; CDR3: CASRSRVSDEQFF; DNA: TGTGCCAGCAGGTCCCGGGTTAGCGATGAGCAGTTCTTC
V: TRBV9; D: .; J: TRBJ2-1; size: .; CDR3: CASSVGSLNEQFF; DNA: TGTGCCAGCAGCGTAGGTAGTTTGAATGAGCAGTTCTTC
V: TRBV12-3/TRBV12-4; D: .; J: TRBJ2-5; size: .; CDR3: CASRTAEGAQYF; DNA: TGTGCCAGCCGGACAGCGGAGGGGGCCCAGTACTTC
V: TRBV27; D: .; J: TRBJ2-5; size: .; CDR3: CATQQPGETQYF; DNA: TGTGCCACCCAACAGCCTGGGGAGACCCAGTACTTC